The 17 T cell receptor beta chains given below trace back to one sample, sequenced in a study of Graves' ophthalmopathy and Graves' hyperthyroidism. Amplification from RNA transcripts yielded the TCR beta CDR3 regions. First-round RT-PCR relied on HTBI primers, and a second-round multiplex PCR came next. TCRdb re-derived calls from the multiplex PCR reads in MiXCR, one entry per CDR3 protein. Among over a million distinct CDR3 sequences listed, about two fifths were seen once. Sequencing was performed on peripheral blood or thyroid tissue (not recorded which). Receptors were obtained from an adult man with Graves' hyperthyroidism.

The J gene is TRBJ1-5, the V gene TRBV6-4; no clear D. The CDR3 runs 14 residues. Germline V gene sequence: CDR1 MRHNA, CDR2 SNTAGT. The V end was cut by 5 bases, the J end by 4 bases, with 12 bases between. CDR3 residues: CASSPNANNQPQHF. As DNA, the CDR3 is TGTGCCAGCAGTCCAAACGCGAATAATCAGCCCCAGCATTTT.

DNA for the CDR3: TGTGCCACCAGCCAAGGGGGGGATAATGAAAAACTGTTTTTT. As protein: CATSQGGDNEKLFF. This sequence joins TRBV15 and TRBJ1-4, with a weak D call TRBD1 (6 bases). The CDR3 length is 14 residues. Germline loops: CDR1 LNHNV, CDR2 YYDKDF (reference sequence). Trimming shortened V by 5 bases and J by 4 bases, and 11 bases separated the two germline ends.

On this clonotype: One end of the junction fails to match germline, which may point to a read error. The chain carries TRBV7-2 and TRBJ1-1, with TRBD1 matching over 9 bases. CDR3 length: 18 amino acids. Germline values: CDR1 SGHTA, CDR2 FQGNSA. CDR3 amino acids: CASSQGPPGQGILSLAFF. The CDR3 DNA follows: TGCGCCAGCAGCCAAGGGCCCCCGGGACAGGGAATACTTAGTCTAGCTTTCTTT. Full variable domain (outside the CDR3, taken from reference TRBV7-2 and TRBJ1-1): GAGVSQSPSNKVTEKGKDVELRCDPISGHTALYWYRQSLGQGLEFLIYFQGNSAPDKSGLPSDRFSAERTGGSVSTLTIQRTQQEDSAVYLCASSQGPPGQGILSLAFFGQGTRLTVV.

The rearrangement links TRBV7-9 to TRBJ2-5; tentative D call: TRBD2 (5 bases). The CDR3 is 14 amino acids. The V end was cut by 5 bases, the J end by 10 bases, with 20 bases between. The germline CDR1 and CDR2 sequences are SEHNR and FQNEAQ (reference sequence). The CDR3 DNA is TGTGCCAGCAGCGAAGCGGCCCCCAATTGGGGCCAGTACTTC. Encoded protein: CASSEAAPNWGQYF.

At least ten counts were recorded for this clonotype. The J gene is TRBJ1-1, the V gene TRBV7-3; possible D gene TRBD1, 6 bases. The CDR3 totals 13 residues. Trimming shortened V by 5 bases and J by 4 bases, and 11 bases separated the two germline ends. The germline V gene encodes CDR1 SGHTA and CDR2 FQGTGA. The CDR3 here is CASSLTGPTEAFF. For the CDR3, the DNA is TGTGCCAGCAGCCTCACAGGGCCCACTGAAGCTTTCTTT.

The V gene is TRBV4-3, the J gene TRBJ2-5; a possible D gene is TRBD2 (6 bases). The CDR3 totals 16 residues. V gave up 0 bases and J gave up 3 bases, with 14 bases separating them. Germline V gives CDR1 LGHNA, CDR2 YSLEER. CDR3 nucleotides: TGCGCCAGCAGCCAAGAACTAGCTCGAGGGGAAGAGACCCAGTACTTC. It specifies CASSQELARGEETQYF.

The chain carries TRBV5-6 and TRBJ1-1; 7 bases are a match to TRBD1. This CDR3 spans 16 amino acids. V shed 0 bases, J shed 5 bases, and the junction held 10 bases outside the gene matches. Germline loops: CDR1 SGHDT, CDR2 YYEEEE. CDR3 amino acids: CASSLATGDRRTEAFF. The CDR3 DNA reads TGTGCCAGCAGCTTGGCCACAGGGGACCGGAGGACTGAAGCTTTCTTT.

In its sample, this clonotype was seen many times. This chain links TRBV19 with TRBJ2-6, with D possibly being TRBD2 (6 bases). This CDR3 is 15 amino acids long. Germline V gene lookup returns CDR1 LNHDA and CDR2 SQIVND (reference sequence). V was shortened by 3 bases and J by 0 bases, with 6 bases between the two germline ends. CDR3 in amino acids: CASSIGGSGANVLTF. Here the CDR3 DNA reads TGTGCCAGTAGTATCGGGGGCTCTGGGGCCAACGTCCTGACTTTC. The variable domain in full, completed from reference TRBV19 and TRBJ2-6, reads DGGITQSPKYLFRKEGQNVTLSCEQNLNHDAMYWYRQDPGQGLRLIYYSQIVNDFQKGDIAEGYSVSREKKESFPLTVTSAQKNPTAFYLCASSIGGSGANVLTFGAGSRLTVL.

This clonotype was seen ten or more times. J is TRBJ2-7 and V is TRBV19, with a tentative D call TRBD2 (5 bases). V dropped 5 bases and J dropped 3 bases, with 17 bases sitting between them. From germline, CDR1 is LNHDA and CDR2 SQIVND (reference sequence). The CDR3 is made up of 15 amino acids. CDR3 DNA: TGTGCCAGTAGTCTTCGGACTGTCAGTTTCTACGAGCAGTACTTC. Translated, it gives CASSLRTVSFYEQYF.

This clonotype was detected many times. The chain uses TRBV20-1 and TRBJ2-5; 11 positions agree with TRBD1. Looked up from germline, CDR1 is DFQATT and CDR2 is SNEGSKA (reference sequence). The CDR3 is 16 residues long. J lost 5 bases, V lost 2 bases, and 10 bases had no gene match. Here the CDR3 DNA reads TGCAGTGCTAGACCCCGAGGACAGGGGGCAGGGGAGACCCAGTACTTC. It codes for CSARPRGQGAGETQYF.

Only a few counts were recorded for this clonotype. The chain employs TRBV4-3 and TRBJ2-5; TRBD1 matches 7 bases. CDR3 size: 15 residues. Trimming cost V 3 bases and J 3 bases; bases outside gene matches: 7. Germline CDR1 reads LGHNA; CDR2 reads YSLEER. The CDR3 here is CASSHGDRDEETQYF. CDR3 DNA: TGCGCCAGCAGCCACGGTGACAGGGACGAAGAGACCCAGTACTTC.

This chain connects TRBV6-5 to TRBJ2-7; no reliable D call. The germline V gene has CDR1 MNHEY and CDR2 SVGAGI. The V end was cut by 10 bases, the J end by 3 bases, with 13 bases between. This CDR3 is built from 12 residues. The CDR3 DNA is TGTGCCATAAAAGGACCGAACTACGAGCAGTACTTC. Amino acid sequence: CAIKGPNYEQYF.

This clonotype was counted at least ten times. This rearrangement joins TRBV7-8 to TRBJ2-7; D possibly corresponds to TRBD1 (6 bases). CDR1 and CDR2 (germline): SGHVS, FQNEAQ. The ends were cut back, 4 bases at V and 5 bases at J, with 18 bases in the middle. The CDR3 is 15 amino acids. The CDR3 DNA reads TGTGCCAGCAGCTCGTACAGGGTCACCGCGGACGAGCAGTACTTC. Amino acids: CASSSYRVTADEQYF.

The chain carries TRBV20-1 and TRBJ2-5, with a weak D call TRBD2 (6 bases). The CDR3 extends over 11 amino acids. Germline V CDR1 and CDR2: DFQATT, SNEGSKA (reference sequence). V lost 6 bases, J lost 5 bases, and 10 bases lay in between. The CDR3 nucleotides are TGCAGTGCGGGGGGATTTGAGACCCAGTACTTC. This sequence encodes CSAGGFETQYF.

The chain uses TRBV20-1 and TRBJ1-4; a weak D match, TRBD1 (5 bases). V lost 6 bases and J lost 10, with 18 bases in between. Per germline, CDR1 DFQATT and CDR2 SNEGSKA (reference sequence). The CDR3 is 13 amino acids. The CDR3: CSAPQAPRGKLFF. The CDR3 DNA follows: TGCAGTGCCCCGCAGGCCCCGAGGGGAAAACTGTTTTTT.

This chain connects TRBV15 to TRBJ2-7; the match to TRBD1 covers 8 bases. V lost 9 bases and J lost 3; bases outside the gene matches: 4. The CDR3 covers 12 residues. The germline gives CDR1 LNHNV, CDR2 YYDKDF (reference sequence). CDR3 DNA sequence: TGTGCCACGACAGGGGTACGCTACGAGCAGTACTTC. Amino acid sequence: CATTGVRYEQYF.

This clonotype was seen repeatedly, ten times or more. V usage is TRBV7-6 and J usage is TRBJ1-1, with unresolved D. Germline CDR1 is SGHVS and CDR2 is FNYEAQ. The V end was cut by 4 bases, the J end by 7 bases, with 10 bases between. The CDR3 totals 12 residues. DNA for the CDR3: TGTGCCAGCAGCTCTTATTCGGGTGAAGCTTTCTTT. Encoded protein: CASSSYSGEAFF.